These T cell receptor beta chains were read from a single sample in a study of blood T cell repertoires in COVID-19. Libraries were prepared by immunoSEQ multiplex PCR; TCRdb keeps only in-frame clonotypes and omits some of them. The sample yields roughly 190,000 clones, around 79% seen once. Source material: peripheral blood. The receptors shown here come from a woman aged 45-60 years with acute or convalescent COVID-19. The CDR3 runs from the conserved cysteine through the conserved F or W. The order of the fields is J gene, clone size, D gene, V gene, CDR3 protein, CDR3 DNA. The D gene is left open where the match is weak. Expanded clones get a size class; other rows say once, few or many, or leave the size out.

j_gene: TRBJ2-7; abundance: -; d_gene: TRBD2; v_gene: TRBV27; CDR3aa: CASSVLSGTSGGAGSHEQYF; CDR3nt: TGTGCCAGCAGTGTGTTATCCGGGACTAGCGGGGGGGCCGGTTCCCACGAGCAGTACTTC
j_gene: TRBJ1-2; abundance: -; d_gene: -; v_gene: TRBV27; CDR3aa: CASSFTGSGAAGYTF; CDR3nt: TGTGCCAGCAGTTTTACAGGGTCCGGGGCTGCTGGCTACACCTTC
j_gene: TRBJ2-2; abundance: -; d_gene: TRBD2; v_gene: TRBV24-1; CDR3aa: CATSDLLAGGGGGELFF; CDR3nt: TGTGCCACCAGTGATCTCCTAGCGGGAGGGGGCGGCGGGGAGCTGTTTTTT
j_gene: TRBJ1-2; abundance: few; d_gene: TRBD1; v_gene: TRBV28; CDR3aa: CASSPGGMDGKSYGYTF; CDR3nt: TGTGCCAGCAGTCCAGGGGGTATGGACGGAAAAAGCTATGGCTACACCTTC
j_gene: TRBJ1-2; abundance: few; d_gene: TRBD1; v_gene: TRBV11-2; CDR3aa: CASSLDRGHVGYTF; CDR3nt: TGTGCCAGCAGCTTAGACAGGGGGCATGTCGGCTACACCTTC
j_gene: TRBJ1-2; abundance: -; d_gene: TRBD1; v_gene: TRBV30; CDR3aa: CAWSTIDRGHYGYTF; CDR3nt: TGTGCCTGGAGTACAATAGACAGGGGTCACTATGGCTACACCTTC
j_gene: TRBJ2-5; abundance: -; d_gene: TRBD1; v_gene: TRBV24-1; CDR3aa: CATSEDDRGRETQYF; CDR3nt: TGTGCCACCAGTGAGGATGACAGGGGGCGGGAGACCCAGTACTTC
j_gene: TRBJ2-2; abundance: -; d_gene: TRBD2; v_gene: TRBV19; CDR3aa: CASRVAGGPNTGELFF; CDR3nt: TGTGCCAGTAGGGTAGCGGGGGGACCGAACACCGGGGAGCTGTTTTTT
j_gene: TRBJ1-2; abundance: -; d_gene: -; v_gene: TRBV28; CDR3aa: CASSYYQGGYTF; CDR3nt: TGTGCCAGCAGTTACTACCAGGGGGGCTACACCTTC
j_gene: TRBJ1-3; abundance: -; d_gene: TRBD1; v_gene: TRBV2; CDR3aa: CASSAGGLLISGNTIYF; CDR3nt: TGTGCCAGCAGTGCAGGGGGCCTGCTGATCTCTGGAAACACCATATATTTT
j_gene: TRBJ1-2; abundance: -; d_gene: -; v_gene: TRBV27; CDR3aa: CASSPPDGEVHGYTF; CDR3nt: TGTGCCAGCAGCCCACCAGACGGGGAGGTCCATGGCTACACCTTC
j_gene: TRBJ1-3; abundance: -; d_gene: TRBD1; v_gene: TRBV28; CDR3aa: CASSLQGAGNTIYF; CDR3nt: TGTGCCAGCAGCCTACAGGGGGCTGGAAACACCATATATTTT
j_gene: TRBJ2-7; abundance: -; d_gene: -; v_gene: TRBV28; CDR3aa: CASSTGTLSSYEQYF; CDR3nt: TGTGCCAGCAGCACCGGGACTCTGAGCTCCTACGAGCAGTACTTC
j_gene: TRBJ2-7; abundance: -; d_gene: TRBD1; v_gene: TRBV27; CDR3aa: CASSSQGAGFLYEQYF; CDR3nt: TGTGCCAGCAGTTCCCAGGGGGCGGGATTTCTCTACGAGCAGTACTTC
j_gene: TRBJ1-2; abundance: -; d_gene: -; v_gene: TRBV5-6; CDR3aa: CASSRTGDPWYGYTF; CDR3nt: TGTGCCAGCAGCCGGACCGGGGATCCTTGGTATGGCTACACCTTC
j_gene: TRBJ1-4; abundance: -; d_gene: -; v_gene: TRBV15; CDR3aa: CATRPDRNNEKLFF; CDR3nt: TGTGCCACCCGACCGGACAGAAATAATGAAAAACTGTTTTTT
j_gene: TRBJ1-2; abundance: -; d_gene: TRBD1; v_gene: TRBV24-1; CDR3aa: CATSDRTGAYYGYTF; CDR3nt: TGTGCCACCAGTGATAGGACAGGGGCTTACTATGGCTACACCTTC
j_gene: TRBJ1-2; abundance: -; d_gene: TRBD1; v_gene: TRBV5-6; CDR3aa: CASSPRTGGYYGYTF; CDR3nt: TGTGCCAGCAGCCCCCGGACAGGGGGATACTATGGCTACACCTTC
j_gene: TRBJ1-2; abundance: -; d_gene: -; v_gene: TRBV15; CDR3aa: CATSRDGGRGYTF; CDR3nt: TGTGCCACCAGCAGGGACGGGGGTCGCGGCTACACCTTC
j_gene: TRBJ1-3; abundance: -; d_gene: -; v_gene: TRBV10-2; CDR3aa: CASSESGQGNTIYF; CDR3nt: TGCGCCAGCAGTGAGTCTGGGCAGGGAAACACCATATATTTT
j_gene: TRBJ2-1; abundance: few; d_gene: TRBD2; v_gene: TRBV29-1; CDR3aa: CSASGLAGGKREQFF; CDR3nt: TGCAGCGCATCGGGACTAGCGGGAGGAAAGAGGGAGCAGTTCTTC
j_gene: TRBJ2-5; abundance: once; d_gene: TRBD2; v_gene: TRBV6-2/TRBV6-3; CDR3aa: CASSSRASGTEETQYF; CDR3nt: TGTGCCAGCAGCTCACGGGCTAGCGGGACAGAAGAGACCCAGTACTTC
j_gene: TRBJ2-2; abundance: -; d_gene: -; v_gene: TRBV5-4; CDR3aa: CASSFSSANTGELFF; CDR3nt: TGTGCCAGCAGCTTTAGCTCTGCGAACACCGGGGAGCTGTTTTTT
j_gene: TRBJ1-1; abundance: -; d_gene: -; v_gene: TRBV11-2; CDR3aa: CASSPGGLNTEAFF; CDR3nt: TGTGCCAGCAGCCCGGGCGGGCTAAACACTGAAGCTTTCTTT
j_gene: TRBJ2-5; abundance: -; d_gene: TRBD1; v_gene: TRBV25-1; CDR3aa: CASSDRRTGGETQYF; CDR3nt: TGTGCCAGCAGTGACCGAAGGACAGGCGGGGAGACCCAGTACTTC
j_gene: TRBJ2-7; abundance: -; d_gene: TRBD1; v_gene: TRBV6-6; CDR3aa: CASSRTGAGFYEQYF; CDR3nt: TGTGCCAGCAGCCGTACAGGGGCAGGCTTCTACGAGCAGTACTTC
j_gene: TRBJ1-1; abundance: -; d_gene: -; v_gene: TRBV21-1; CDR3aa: CASRESGSGQVLVGTEAFF; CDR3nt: TGTGCCAGCAGGGAAAGTGGTTCGGGACAGGTCTTGGTGGGCACTGAAGCTTTCTTT
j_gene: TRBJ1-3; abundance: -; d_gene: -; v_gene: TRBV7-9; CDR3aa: CASSLDGSGNTIYF; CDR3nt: TGTGCCAGCAGCCTAGACGGGAGTGGAAACACCATATATTTT
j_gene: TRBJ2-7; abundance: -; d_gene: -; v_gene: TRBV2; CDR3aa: CASSHYLYEQYF; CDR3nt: TGTGCCAGCAGCCACTACCTTTACGAGCAGTACTTC
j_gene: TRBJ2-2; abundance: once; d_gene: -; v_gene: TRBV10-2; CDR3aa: CATRLGGSTGELFF; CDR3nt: TGCGCCACCCGGTTGGGGGGTAGCACCGGGGAGCTGTTTTTT
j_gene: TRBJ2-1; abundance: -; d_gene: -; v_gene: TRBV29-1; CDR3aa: CSVVRGAADNEQFF; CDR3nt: TGCAGCGTTGTTCGGGGGGCGGCGGACAATGAGCAGTTCTTC
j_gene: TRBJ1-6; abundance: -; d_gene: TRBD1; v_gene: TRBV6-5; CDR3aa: CASSYAAGTGDSPLHF; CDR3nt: TGTGCCAGCAGTTACGCGGCCGGGACAGGGGATTCACCCCTCCACTTT
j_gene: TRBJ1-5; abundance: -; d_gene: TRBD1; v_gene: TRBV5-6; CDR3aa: CASSDGTGHNQPQHF; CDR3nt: TGTGCCAGCAGTGACGGGACAGGCCACAATCAGCCCCAGCATTTT
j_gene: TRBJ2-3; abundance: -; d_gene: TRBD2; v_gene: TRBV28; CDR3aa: CASRAPGLKTDTQYF; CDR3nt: TGTGCCAGCAGAGCCCCGGGACTAAAGACAGATACGCAGTATTTT
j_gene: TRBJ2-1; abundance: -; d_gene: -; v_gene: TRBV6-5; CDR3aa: CASRLRDEQFF; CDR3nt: TGTGCCAGTAGACTGCGAGATGAGCAGTTCTTC
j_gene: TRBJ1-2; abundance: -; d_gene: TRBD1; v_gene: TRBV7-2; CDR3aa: CASSQGTGGGYTF; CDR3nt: TGTGCCAGCAGCCAGGGGACAGGGGGCGGCTACACCTTC
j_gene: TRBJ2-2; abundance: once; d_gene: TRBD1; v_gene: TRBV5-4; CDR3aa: CASSWSGTGAGELFF; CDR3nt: TGTGCCAGCAGCTGGTCCGGGACAGGGGCCGGGGAGCTGTTTTTT
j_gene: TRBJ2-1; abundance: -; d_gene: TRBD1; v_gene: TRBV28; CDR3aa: CASSPLTGGQFF; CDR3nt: TGTGCCAGCAGTCCGCTGACAGGGGGGCAGTTCTTC
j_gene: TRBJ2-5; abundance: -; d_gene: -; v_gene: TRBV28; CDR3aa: CASSLRRQALGTQYF; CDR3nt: TGTGCCAGCAGTTTAAGGCGACAGGCCCTGGGGACCCAGTACTTC
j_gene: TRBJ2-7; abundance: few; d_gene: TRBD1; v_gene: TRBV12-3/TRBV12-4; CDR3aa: CASRGQGKNEQYF; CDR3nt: TGTGCCAGCAGGGGACAGGGCAAGAACGAGCAGTACTTC
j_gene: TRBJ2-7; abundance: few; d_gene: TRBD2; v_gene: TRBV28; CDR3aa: CASSVKSSGGYEQYF; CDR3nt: TGTGCCAGCAGTGTAAAATCTAGCGGGGGGTACGAGCAGTACTTC
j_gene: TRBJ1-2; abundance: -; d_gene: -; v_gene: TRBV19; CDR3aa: CASTPERVANYGYTF; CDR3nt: TGTGCCAGTACCCCGGAGAGGGTCGCTAACTATGGCTACACCTTC
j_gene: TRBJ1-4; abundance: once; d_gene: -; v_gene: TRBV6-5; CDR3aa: CASSPGQREKLFF; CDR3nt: TGTGCCAGCAGTCCGGGACAAAGGGAAAAACTGTTTTTT
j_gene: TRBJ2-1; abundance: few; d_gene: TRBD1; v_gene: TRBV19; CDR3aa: CASSIPGTGRDNEQFF; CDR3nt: TGTGCCAGTAGTATCCCTGGGACAGGGCGGGACAATGAGCAGTTCTTC
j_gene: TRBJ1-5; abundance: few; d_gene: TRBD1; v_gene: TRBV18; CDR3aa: CASSQTGGVSNQPQHF; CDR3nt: TGTGCCAGCTCACAAACAGGGGGCGTCAGCAATCAGCCCCAGCATTTT